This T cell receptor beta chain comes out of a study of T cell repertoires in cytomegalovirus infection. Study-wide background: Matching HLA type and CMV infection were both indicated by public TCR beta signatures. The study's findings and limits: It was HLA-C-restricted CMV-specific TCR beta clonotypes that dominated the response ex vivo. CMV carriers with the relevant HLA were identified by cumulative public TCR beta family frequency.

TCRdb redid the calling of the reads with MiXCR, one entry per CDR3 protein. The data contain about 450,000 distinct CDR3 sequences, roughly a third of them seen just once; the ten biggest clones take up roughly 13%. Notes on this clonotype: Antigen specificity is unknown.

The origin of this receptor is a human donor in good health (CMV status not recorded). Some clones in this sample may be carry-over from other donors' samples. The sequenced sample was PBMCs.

CDR3 region: CASSLALSVPGGLSNQPQHF. For the CDR3, the DNA is TGTGCCAGCAGCTTAGCGCTCTCGGTACCAGGGGGATTGAGCAATCAGCCCCAGCATTTT. The chain combines TRBV7-6 with TRBJ1-5, with 7 bases aligning to TRBD1. CDR1 SGHVS and CDR2 FNYEAQ come from the germline V gene. CDR3 size: 20 residues. With 0 bases clipped from V and 1 base from J, the junction kept 15 bases outside the gene matches.